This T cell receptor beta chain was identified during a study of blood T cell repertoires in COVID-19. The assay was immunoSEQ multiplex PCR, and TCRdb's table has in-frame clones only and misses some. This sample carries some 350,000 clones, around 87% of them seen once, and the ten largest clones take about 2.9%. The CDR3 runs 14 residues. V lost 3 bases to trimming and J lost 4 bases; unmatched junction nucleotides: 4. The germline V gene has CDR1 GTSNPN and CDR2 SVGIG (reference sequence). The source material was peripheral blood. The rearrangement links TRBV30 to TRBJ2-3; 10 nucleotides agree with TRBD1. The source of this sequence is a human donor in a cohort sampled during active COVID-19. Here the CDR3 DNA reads TGTGCCTGGAGGACAGGGGGCCTCGCAGATACGCAGTATTTT. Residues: CAWRTGGLADTQYF.